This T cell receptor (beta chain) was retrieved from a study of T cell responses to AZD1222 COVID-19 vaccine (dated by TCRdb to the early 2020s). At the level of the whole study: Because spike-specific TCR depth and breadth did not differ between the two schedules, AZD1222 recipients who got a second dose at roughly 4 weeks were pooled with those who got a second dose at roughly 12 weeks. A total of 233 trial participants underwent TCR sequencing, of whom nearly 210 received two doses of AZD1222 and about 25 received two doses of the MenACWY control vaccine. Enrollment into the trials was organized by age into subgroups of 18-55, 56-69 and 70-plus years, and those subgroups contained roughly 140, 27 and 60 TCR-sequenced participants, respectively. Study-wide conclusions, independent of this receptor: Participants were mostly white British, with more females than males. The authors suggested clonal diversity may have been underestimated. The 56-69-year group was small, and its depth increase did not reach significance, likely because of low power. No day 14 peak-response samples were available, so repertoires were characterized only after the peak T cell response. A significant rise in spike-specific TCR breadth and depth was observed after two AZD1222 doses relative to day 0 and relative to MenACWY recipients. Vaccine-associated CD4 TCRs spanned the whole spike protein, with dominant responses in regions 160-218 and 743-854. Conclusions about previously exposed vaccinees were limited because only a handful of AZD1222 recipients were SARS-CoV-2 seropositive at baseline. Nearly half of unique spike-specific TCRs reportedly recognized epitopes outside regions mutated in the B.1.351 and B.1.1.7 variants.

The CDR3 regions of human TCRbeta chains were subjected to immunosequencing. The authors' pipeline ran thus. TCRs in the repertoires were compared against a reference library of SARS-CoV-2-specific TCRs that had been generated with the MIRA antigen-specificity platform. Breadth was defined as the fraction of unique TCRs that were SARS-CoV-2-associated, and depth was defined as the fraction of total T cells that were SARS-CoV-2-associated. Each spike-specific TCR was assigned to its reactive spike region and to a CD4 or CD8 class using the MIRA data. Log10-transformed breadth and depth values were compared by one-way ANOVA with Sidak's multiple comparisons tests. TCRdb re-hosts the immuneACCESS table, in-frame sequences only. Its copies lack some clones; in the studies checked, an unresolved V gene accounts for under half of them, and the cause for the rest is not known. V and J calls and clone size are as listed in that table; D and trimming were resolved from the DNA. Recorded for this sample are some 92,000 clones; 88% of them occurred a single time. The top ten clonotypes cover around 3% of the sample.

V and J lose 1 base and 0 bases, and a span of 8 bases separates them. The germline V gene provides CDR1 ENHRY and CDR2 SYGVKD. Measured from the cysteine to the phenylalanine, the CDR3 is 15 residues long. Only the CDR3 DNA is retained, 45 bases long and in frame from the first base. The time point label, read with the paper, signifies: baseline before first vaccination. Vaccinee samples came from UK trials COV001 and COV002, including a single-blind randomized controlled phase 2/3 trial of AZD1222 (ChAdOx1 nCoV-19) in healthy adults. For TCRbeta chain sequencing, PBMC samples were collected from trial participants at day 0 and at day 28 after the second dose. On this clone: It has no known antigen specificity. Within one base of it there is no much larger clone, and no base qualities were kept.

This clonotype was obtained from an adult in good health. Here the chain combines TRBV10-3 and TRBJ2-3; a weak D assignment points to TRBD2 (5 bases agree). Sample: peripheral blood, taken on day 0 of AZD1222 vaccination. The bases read TGTGCCATCAGTGAGTTGAGGGTCAGCACAGATACGCAGTATTTT. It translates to CAISELRVSTDTQYF.